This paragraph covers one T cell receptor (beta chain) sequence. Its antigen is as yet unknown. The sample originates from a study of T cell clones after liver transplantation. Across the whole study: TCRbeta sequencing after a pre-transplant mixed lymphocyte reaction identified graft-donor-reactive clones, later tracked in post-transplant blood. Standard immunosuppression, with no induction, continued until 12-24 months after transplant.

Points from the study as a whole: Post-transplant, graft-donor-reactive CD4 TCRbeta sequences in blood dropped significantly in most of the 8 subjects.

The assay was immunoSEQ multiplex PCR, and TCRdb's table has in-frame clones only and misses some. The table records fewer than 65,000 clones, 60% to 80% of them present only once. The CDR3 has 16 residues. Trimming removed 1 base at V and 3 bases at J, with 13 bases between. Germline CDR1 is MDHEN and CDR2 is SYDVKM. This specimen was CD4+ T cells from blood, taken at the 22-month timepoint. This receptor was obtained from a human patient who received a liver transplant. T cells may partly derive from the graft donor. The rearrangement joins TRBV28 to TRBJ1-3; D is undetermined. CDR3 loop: CASSLSRSRYGNTIYF. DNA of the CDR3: TGTGCCAGCAGTTTATCCCGATCCCGTTATGGAAACACCATATATTTT.